This T cell receptor beta chain comes out of a study of T cells in Graves' hyperthyroidism and ophthalmopathy. Study-level results: Researchers report that a 13 V-J model separated ophthalmopathy from stable hyperthyroidism.

RNA transcripts provided the source from which TCR beta CDR3 regions were amplified. Carried out on the TCR CDR3, a first-round RT-PCR used the HTBI primer set. One entry per CDR3 protein, called by TCRdb with MiXCR from the multiplex PCR reads. The sample yields about 300,000 distinct CDR3 sequences, around 20% seen once. Ten or more counts support this clonotype. The antigen is undetermined. This CDR3 region has 13 residues. J gave up 4 bases and V 4 bases, and 3 bases lay outside the gene matches. Clinical symptoms, serum thyroxine and TRAb, thyroid ultrasound and orbital computed tomography together formed the diagnostic basis.

The sequenced sample consisted of blood. This chain uses TRBV12-3 or TRBV12-4 with TRBJ2-5; TRBD1 matches 7 bases. The sequence was obtained from a man aged 45 to 65 with Graves' ophthalmopathy. The CDR3, as DNA: TGTGCCAGCAGTTCTCACAGGGGAGAGACCCAGTACTTC. Its translation: CASSSHRGETQYF.